What follows are 10 T cell receptor beta chains derived from one specimen sequenced in a study of CD8 T cells in Susac syndrome. An input of 0.5 to 1 ug of RNA was subjected to reverse transcription using random hexamers. TCRdb redid the calling of the immunoSEQ multiplex PCR reads with MiXCR, one entry per CDR3 protein. This table has 150,000 to 200,000 distinct CDR3 sequences, 95% appearing once. What was sequenced was CD4+ T cells from PBMCs. The receptors were gathered from a human donor with multiple sclerosis.

The rearrangement joins TRBV30 to TRBJ2-7; 8 nucleotides match TRBD1. The CDR3 length is 14 residues. The junction had 6 bases not matched to a gene; V was cut back by 3 bases and J by 2 bases. Germline V lookup: CDR1 GTSNPN, CDR2 SVGIG (reference sequence). The CDR3 DNA reads TGTGCCTGGAGAAGACAGGGGATGGCCTACGAGCAGTACTTC. Translation gives CAWRRQGMAYEQYF.

This chain uses TRBV20-1 with TRBJ1-5; D uncertain. CDR3 length equals 15 residues. V shed 6 bases and J shed 0 bases, with 15 bases lying between them. Per the germline V gene, CDR1 is DFQATT and CDR2 is SNEGSKA (reference sequence). The CDR3 is CSADDGVPSNQPQHF. The CDR3 nucleotides are TGCAGTGCCGACGACGGGGTTCCTAGCAATCAGCCCCAGCATTTT.

The chain combines TRBV30 with TRBJ2-1; tentative D call: TRBD2 (6 bases). CDR3 length: 16 amino acids. Germline CDR1 GTSNPN, CDR2 SVGIG (reference sequence). The V gene lost 6 bases and the J gene lost 0 bases, with 18 bases spanning the gap. Written as DNA, the CDR3 is TGTGCCTGTAGATTCGGGGGAGCACGCTCCTACAATGAGCAGTTCTTC. Protein product: CACRFGGARSYNEQFF. Looking up the rest from reference TRBV30 and TRBJ2-1 gives the full variable domain: SQTIHQWPATLVQPVGSPLSLECTVEGTSNPNLYWYRQAAGRGLQLLFYSVGIGQISSEVPQNLSASRPQDRQFILSSKKLLLSDSGFYLCACRFGGARSYNEQFFGPGTRLTVL.

The chain combines TRBV23-1 with TRBJ1-1; D is undetermined. TRBV23-1 is annotated as an ORF whose role is uncertain. Trimming removed 2 bases from V and 1 base from J, with 14 bases in between. This CDR3 comprises 16 residues. The DNA of the CDR3 is TGCGCCAGCAGTCAAACCGAGCGAACTTCGAACACTGAAGCTTTCTTT. As protein: CASSQTERTSNTEAFF.

The chain has TRBV28 and TRBJ2-5; D gene uncertain. Trimming removed 3 bases from V and 1 base from J, with 9 bases in between. Germline V gene sequence: CDR1 MDHEN, CDR2 SYDVKM. This CDR3 region has 14 residues. Here the CDR3 DNA reads TGTGCCAGCAGTTTCGTTGGATCCCAAGAGACCCAGTACTTC. As protein: CASSFVGSQETQYF.

J is TRBJ2-5 and V is TRBV5-1, with 8 bases that match TRBD1. Germline-derived CDR1 and CDR2 are SGHRS and YFSETQ. Trimming cost V 2 bases and J 5 bases; bases outside gene matches: 11. The CDR3 is made up of 16 amino acids. The CDR3 nucleotides read TGCGCCAGCAGCTTTGGGGCTACAGGGGGATTGGAGACCCAGTACTTC. Translating it yields CASSFGATGGLETQYF.

This clonotype showed up just once. CDR3: CASNTDRPNTGELFF. DNA of the CDR3: TGCGCCAGCAACACCGACAGGCCGAACACCGGGGAGCTGTTTTTT. The chain is built from TRBV5-1 and TRBJ2-2, with D tentatively TRBD1 (6 bases). V was clipped by 6 bases and J by 0 bases, with 12 bases between them. The CDR3 totals 15 residues. Per germline, CDR1 SGHRS and CDR2 YFSETQ.

V is TRBV12-3 or TRBV12-4 and J is TRBJ2-1; TRBD1 matches at 7 bases. V dropped 8 bases and J dropped 5; count of bases not matched to a gene: 9. The CDR3 covers 14 residues. The DNA of the CDR3 is TGTGCCAGCGCCTGGGGGCAGGGGGACAATGAGCAGTTCTTC. Translating gives CASAWGQGDNEQFF.

The gene calls are TRBV5-1 and TRBJ2-7; 9 positions match TRBD2. Trimming removed 4 bases from V and 5 bases from J; junction bases left unmatched: 7. CDR1 and CDR2 (germline): SGHRS, YFSETQ. The CDR3 loop spans 14 amino acids. CDR3 in amino acids: CASSHSGLANEQYF. CDR3 nucleotide sequence: TGCGCCAGCAGCCACTCGGGACTAGCCAACGAGCAGTACTTC.

The chain is built from TRBV12-3 or TRBV12-4 and TRBJ2-1; maybe TRBD1 (6 bases). The CDR3 has 11 amino acids. The V and J ends lost 2 bases and 12 bases respectively, with 8 bases between them. Written as DNA, the CDR3 is TGTGCCAGCAGTTTACGCAGGGGGCAGTTCTTC. Protein product: CASSLRRGQFF.